The TCR beta chain under discussion was sequenced for a study of cytomegalovirus exposure and HLA in healthy donors. The CDR3 contains 17 residues. The germline V gene has CDR1 SEHNR and CDR2 FQNEAQ (reference sequence). The V segment lost 5 bases and the J segment 4 bases; nucleotides outside the gene matches: 14. The data were produced by immunoSEQ multiplex PCR, yet TCRdb's version contains in-frame clones alone and is incomplete. The sample includes 130,000 or so clones, 85% to 90% seen only once; the top ten take roughly 6.4%. The clonotype was recovered from a woman in her 30s in good health and CMV-seropositive. The sequenced sample consisted of PBMCs. The J gene is TRBJ1-2, the V gene TRBV7-9; 9 nucleotides line up with TRBD1. CDR3 in DNA: TGTGCCAGCAGCCTCAGAGCTCCCGGGACAGGGCCCTATGGCTACACCTTC. This gives the protein CASSLRAPGTGPYGYTF.